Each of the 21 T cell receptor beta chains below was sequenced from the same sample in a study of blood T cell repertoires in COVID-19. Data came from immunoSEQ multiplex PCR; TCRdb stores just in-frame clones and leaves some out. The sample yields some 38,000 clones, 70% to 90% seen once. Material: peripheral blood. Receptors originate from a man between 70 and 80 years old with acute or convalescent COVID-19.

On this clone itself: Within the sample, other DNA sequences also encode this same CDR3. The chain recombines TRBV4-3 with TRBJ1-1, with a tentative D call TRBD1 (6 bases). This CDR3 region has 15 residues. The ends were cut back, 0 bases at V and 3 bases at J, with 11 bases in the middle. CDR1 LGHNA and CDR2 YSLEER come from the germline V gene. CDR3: CASSQDPTGYTEAFF. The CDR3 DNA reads TGCGCCAGCAGCCAAGATCCTACAGGGTACACTGAAGCTTTCTTT.

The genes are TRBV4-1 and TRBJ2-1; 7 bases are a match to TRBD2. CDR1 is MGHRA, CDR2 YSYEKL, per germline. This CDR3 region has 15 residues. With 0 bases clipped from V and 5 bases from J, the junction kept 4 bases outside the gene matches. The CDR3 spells CASSQDGREDNEQFF. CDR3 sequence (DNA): TGCGCCAGCAGCCAAGATGGTCGGGAGGACAATGAGCAGTTCTTC.

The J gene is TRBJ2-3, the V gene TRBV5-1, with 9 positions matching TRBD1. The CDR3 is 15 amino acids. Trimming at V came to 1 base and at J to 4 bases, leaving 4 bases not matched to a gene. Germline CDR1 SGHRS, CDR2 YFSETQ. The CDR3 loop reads CASSLTGGRADTQYF. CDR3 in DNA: TGCGCCAGCAGCTTGACAGGGGGCAGGGCAGATACGCAGTATTTT.

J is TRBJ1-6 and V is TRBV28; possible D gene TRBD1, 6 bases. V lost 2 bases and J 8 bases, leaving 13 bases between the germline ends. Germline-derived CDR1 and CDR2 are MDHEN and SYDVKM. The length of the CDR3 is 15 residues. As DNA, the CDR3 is TGTGCCAGCAGTTTAGGCAGGGGATCACATTCACCCCTCCACTTT. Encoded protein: CASSLGRGSHSPLHF.

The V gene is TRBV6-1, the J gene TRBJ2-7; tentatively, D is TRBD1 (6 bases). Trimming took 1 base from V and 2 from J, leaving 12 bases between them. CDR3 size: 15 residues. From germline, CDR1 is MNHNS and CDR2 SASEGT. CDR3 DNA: TGTGCCAGCAGTGAAGTCCCAGGGGATACCTACGAGCAGTACTTC. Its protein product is CASSEVPGDTYEQYF.

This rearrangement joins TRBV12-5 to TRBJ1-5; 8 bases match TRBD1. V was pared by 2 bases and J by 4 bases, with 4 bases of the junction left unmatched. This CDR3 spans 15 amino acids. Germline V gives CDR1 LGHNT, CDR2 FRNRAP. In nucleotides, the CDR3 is TGTGCTAGTGGTTTGTATTGGACAGGGAATCAGCCCCAGCATTTT. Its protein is CASGLYWTGNQPQHF.

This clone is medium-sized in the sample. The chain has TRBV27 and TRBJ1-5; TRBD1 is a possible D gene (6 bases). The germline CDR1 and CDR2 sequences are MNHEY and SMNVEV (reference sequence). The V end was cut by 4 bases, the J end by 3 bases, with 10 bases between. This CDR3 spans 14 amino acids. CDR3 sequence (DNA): TGTGCCAGCAGTTCGGACAGCCCCAATCAGCCCCAGCATTTT. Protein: CASSSDSPNQPQHF.

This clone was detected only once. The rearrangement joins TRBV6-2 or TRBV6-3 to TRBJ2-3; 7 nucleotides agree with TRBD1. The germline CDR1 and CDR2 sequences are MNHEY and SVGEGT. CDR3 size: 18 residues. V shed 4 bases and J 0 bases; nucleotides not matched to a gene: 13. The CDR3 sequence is CASSSRGTDRDSTDTQYF. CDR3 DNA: TGTGCCAGCAGTTCACGCGGAACAGACAGGGATAGCACAGATACGCAGTATTTT.

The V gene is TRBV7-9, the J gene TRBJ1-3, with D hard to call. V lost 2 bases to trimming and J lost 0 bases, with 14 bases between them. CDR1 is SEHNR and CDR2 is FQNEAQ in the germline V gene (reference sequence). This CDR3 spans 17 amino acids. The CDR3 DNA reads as TGTGCCAGCAGCTTACTAAACGGAGCGATCTCTGGAAACACCATATATTTT. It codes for CASSLLNGAISGNTIYF.

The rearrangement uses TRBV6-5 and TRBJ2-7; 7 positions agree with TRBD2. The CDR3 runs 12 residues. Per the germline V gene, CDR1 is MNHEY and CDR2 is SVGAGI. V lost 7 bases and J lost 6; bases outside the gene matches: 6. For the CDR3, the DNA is TGTGCCAGCACCGGGGAGGGGAGCGAGCAGTACTTC. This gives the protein CASTGEGSEQYF.

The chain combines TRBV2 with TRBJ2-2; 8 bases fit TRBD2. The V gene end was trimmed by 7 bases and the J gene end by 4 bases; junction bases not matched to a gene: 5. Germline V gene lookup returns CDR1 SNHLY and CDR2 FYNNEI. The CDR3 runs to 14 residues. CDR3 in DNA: TGTGCCAGCACACGGGAGGGCGGCACCGGGGAGCTGTTTTTT. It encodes CASTREGGTGELFF.

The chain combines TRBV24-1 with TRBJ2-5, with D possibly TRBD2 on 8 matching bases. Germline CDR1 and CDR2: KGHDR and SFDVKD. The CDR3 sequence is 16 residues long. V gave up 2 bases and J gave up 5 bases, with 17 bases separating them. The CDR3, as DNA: TGTGCCACCAGTGATTACGGGAGGGGGCGGAAGGAGACCCAGTACTTC. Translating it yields CATSDYGRGRKETQYF.

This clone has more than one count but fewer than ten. CDR3 loop: CASSPRMTGGGETQYF. The CDR3 bases are TGTGCCAGCTCACCAAGGATGACAGGGGGCGGGGAGACCCAGTACTTC. The chain has TRBV18 and TRBJ2-5; 10 bases agree with TRBD1. This CDR3 contains 16 residues. Trimming at V came to 2 bases and at J to 5 bases, leaving 8 bases not matched to a gene. Germline lookup yields CDR1 KGHSH and CDR2 LQKENI. Variable domain in full (rest from reference TRBV18 and TRBJ2-5): NAGVMQNPRHLVRRRGQEARLRCSPMKGHSHVYWYRQLPEEGLKFMVYLQKENIIDESGMPKERFSAEFPKEGPSILRIQQVVRGDSAAYFCASSPRMTGGGETQYFGPGTRLLVL.

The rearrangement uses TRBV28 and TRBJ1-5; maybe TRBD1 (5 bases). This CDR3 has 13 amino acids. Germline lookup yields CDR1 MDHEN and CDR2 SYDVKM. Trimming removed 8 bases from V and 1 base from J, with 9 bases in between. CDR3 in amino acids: CASLGGSNQPQHF. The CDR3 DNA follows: TGTGCCAGCCTGGGGGGGAGCAATCAGCCCCAGCATTTT. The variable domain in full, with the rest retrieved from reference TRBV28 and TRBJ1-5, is DVKVTQSSRYLVKRTGEKVFLECVQDMDHENMFWYRQDPGLGLRLIYFSYDVKMKEKGDIPEGYSVSREKKERFSLILESASTNQTSMYLCASLGGSNQPQHFGDGTRLSIL.

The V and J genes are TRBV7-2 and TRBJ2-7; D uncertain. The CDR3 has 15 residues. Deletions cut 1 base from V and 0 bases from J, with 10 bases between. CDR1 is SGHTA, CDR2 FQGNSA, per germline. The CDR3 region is CASSLGFGSSYEQYF. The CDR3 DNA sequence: TGTGCCAGCAGCTTAGGGTTTGGCAGCTCCTACGAGCAGTACTTC.

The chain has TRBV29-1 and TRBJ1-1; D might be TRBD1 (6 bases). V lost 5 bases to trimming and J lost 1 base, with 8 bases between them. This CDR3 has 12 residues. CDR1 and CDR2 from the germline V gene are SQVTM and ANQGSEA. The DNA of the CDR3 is TGCAGCGTTTCGACAGGGAACACTGAAGCTTTCTTT. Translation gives CSVSTGNTEAFF.

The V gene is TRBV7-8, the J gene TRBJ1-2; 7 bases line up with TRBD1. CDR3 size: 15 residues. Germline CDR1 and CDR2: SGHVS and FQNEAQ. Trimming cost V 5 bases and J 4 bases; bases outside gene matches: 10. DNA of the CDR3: TGTGCCAGCAGCACCCAATCAGGGGGAACCTATGGCTACACCTTC. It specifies CASSTQSGGTYGYTF.

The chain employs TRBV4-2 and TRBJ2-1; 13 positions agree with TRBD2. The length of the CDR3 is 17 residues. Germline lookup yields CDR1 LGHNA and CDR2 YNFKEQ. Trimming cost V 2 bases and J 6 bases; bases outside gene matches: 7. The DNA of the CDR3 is TGTGCCAGCAGCCAAAGTAATGGGACTAGCGGGATCAATGAGCAGTTCTTC. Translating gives CASSQSNGTSGINEQFF.

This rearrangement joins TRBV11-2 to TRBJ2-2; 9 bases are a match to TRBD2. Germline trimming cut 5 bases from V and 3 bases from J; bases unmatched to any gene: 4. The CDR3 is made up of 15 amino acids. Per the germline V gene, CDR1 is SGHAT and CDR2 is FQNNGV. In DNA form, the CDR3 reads TGTGCCAGCAGCCCAAGCGGGGGGTACACCGGGGAGCTGTTTTTT. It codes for CASSPSGGYTGELFF.

As DNA, the CDR3 is TGTGCCAGCAGCGCCACCGGGACAGGGACCTACGAGCAGTACTTC. Its protein product is CASSATGTGTYEQYF. The gene calls are TRBV7-8 and TRBJ2-7; 9 bases map to TRBD1. Germline lookup yields CDR1 SGHVS and CDR2 FQNEAQ. V lost 5 bases and J lost 2; bases outside the gene matches: 7. CDR3 length equals 15 residues.

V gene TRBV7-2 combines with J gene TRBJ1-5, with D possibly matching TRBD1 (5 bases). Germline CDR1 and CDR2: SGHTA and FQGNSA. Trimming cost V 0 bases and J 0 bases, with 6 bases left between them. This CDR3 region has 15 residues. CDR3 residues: CASSLATGSNQPQHF. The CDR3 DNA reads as TGTGCCAGCAGCTTAGCAACAGGTAGCAATCAGCCCCAGCATTTT.